This T cell receptor beta chain was recorded in a study of blood T cell repertoires in COVID-19. This clone occurred once. The ends were cut back, 4 bases at V and 10 bases at J, with 25 bases in the middle. Germline V gives CDR1 MNHEY, CDR2 SMNVEV (reference sequence). The CDR3 extends over 16 amino acids. Original methodology: Using reference gene primer amplification, nucleated cell counts were estimated. Libraries were prepared by immunoSEQ multiplex PCR; TCRdb keeps only in-frame clonotypes and omits some of them. That table is the source of V, J and clone size, and D and trimming were worked out from the DNA. The data hold tens of thousands of clones, with about 90% observed a single time.

Sequenced input: peripheral blood. The rearrangement uses TRBV27 and TRBJ1-2; D remains unclear. This receptor was obtained from a man aged 55 to 70 with acute or convalescent COVID-19. CDR3 residues: CASSSIGSEGQIYYTF. In DNA, the CDR3 is TGTGCCAGCAGTTCCATTGGGAGTGAAGGCCAAATCTACTACACCTTC.